In this sample, the clone carrying this TCR beta chain turned up once. Its antigen is not identified. V shed 7 bases, J shed 2 bases, and the junction held 6 bases outside the gene matches. Looked up from germline, CDR1 is LNHDA and CDR2 is SQIVND (reference sequence). This CDR3 region has 15 residues. The record originates from a study of cytomegalovirus exposure and HLA in healthy donors. Overall study findings and caveats: Altogether, 150 or so TCR beta chains were recorded as cytomegalovirus-associated. The study carried out a later analysis of TCR beta sequences. It associated approximately 15,000 of them with specific HLA alleles at a false discovery rate of 0.05. Cytomegalovirus status, reportedly, was diagnosed with high specificity and sensitivity by the classifier.

Primers: 60 Vbeta forward and 13 Jbeta reverse. Profiled with immunoSEQ multiplex PCR; TCRdb holds only in-frame clones, not every one. Of approximately 190,000 clones listed, more than 75% are singletons. The clonotype was recovered from a woman in her late teens or twenties in good health and CMV-seronegative. Sequenced sample: PBMCs. The rearrangement uses TRBV19 and TRBJ2-7, with TRBD2 matching 12 bases. CDR3 loop: CASTGLAGTTYEQYF. The CDR3 coding sequence is TGTGCCAGTACCGGACTAGCGGGGACAACCTACGAGCAGTACTTC. Variable domain in full (rest from reference TRBV19 and TRBJ2-7): DGGITQSPKYLFRKEGQNVTLSCEQNLNHDAMYWYRQDPGQGLRLIYYSQIVNDFQKGDIAEGYSVSREKKESFPLTVTSAQKNPTAFYLCASTGLAGTTYEQYFGPGTRLTVT.